The 24 T cell receptor beta chains below were found in one sample sequenced in a study of cytomegalovirus exposure and HLA in healthy donors. 13 Jbeta primers and 60 Vbeta primers were used for the PCR. TCRdb's copy holds only in-frame clones and misses some; the assay was immunoSEQ multiplex PCR. Of some 150,000 clones in the sample, roughly 81% were seen once. Sequenced: PBMCs. These receptors came from a female donor in good health and CMV-seronegative.

The chain has TRBV14 and TRBJ1-2, with 7 positions matching TRBD1. The CDR3 loop spans 14 amino acids. With V trimmed by 1 base and J by 5 bases, 4 bases remained unmatched. In germline, CDR1 is SGHDN, CDR2 FVKESK. The CDR3 region has the DNA TGTGCCAGCAGCCAAGTCGAGACAGGGTATGGCTACACCTTC. Its translation is CASSQVETGYGYTF.

This rearrangement joins TRBV7-9 to TRBJ1-2; possibly TRBD1 for D (5 bases). The CDR3 is 13 residues long. The ends were cut back, 5 bases at V and 9 bases at J, with 16 bases in the middle. CDR1 is SEHNR and CDR2 is FQNEAQ in the germline V gene (reference sequence). The CDR3 DNA reads as TGTGCCAGCAGCCCGCGGGGGAGAGATAGCTACACCTTC. Protein sequence: CASSPRGRDSYTF.

This clone came up a few times. This sequence joins TRBV7-8 and TRBJ2-7; the D gene is possibly TRBD1 (7 bases). Germline-derived CDR1 and CDR2 are SGHVS and FQNEAQ. The CDR3 has 15 residues. Trimming cost V 5 bases and J 3 bases, with 17 bases left between them. The CDR3 region is CASSGGPGQVYEQYF. The CDR3 DNA is TGTGCCAGCAGCGGGGGGCCCGGACAGGTCTACGAGCAGTACTTC.

On this clone: The CDR3 carries no conserved terminal phenylalanine or tryptophan, so it likely arises from a read error. The gene calls are TRBV5-1 and TRBJ2-3, with 13 bases aligning to TRBD2. The CDR3 spans 17 residues. Germline V gene sequence: CDR1 SGHRS, CDR2 YFSETQ. V dropped 4 bases and J dropped 3; count of bases not matched to a gene: 8. The CDR3 nucleotides read TGCGCCAGCAGCGGCGGACTAGCGGGAGTACTAACAGATACGCAGTATCTT. It translates to CASSGGLAGVLTDTQYL.

For the CDR3, the DNA is TGTGCCAGTAGTATAGCGGGAGTTGGGGAGACCCAGTACTTC. It codes for CASSIAGVGETQYF. The chain combines TRBV19 with TRBJ2-5; D possibly corresponds to TRBD2 (6 bases). V dropped 1 base and J dropped 5 bases, with 11 bases sitting between them. The CDR3 consists of 14 residues. The germline V gene encodes CDR1 LNHDA and CDR2 SQIVND (reference sequence).

The chain employs TRBV27 and TRBJ2-7; 9 positions match TRBD2. Germline V lookup: CDR1 MNHEY, CDR2 SMNVEV (reference sequence). The V and J ends lost 6 bases and 5 bases, in that order; junction bases with no gene match: 8. The CDR3 has 14 residues. CDR3 sequence (DNA): TGTGCCAGCAGCTGGGGACTAGCTGAGGACGAGCAGTACTTC. Amino acids: CASSWGLAEDEQYF.

The chain links TRBV28 to TRBJ1-2, with 9 nucleotides matching TRBD1. Germline assignment: CDR1 MDHEN and CDR2 SYDVKM. The CDR3 contains 14 residues. The junction had 7 bases not matched to a gene; V was cut back by 8 bases and J by 3 bases. The CDR3 DNA reads TGTGCCAGCGCAGAACAGGGGGCGTACTATGGCTACACCTTC. Translated, it gives CASAEQGAYYGYTF.

The chain combines TRBV9 with TRBJ2-5, with 7 bases lining up with TRBD2. CDR3 length: 15 residues. Germline V gene data show CDR1 as SGDLS and CDR2 as YYNGEE. J gave up 1 base and V 4 bases, and 7 bases lay outside the gene matches. The CDR3 DNA reads as TGTGCCAGCAGCTCTACCTGGGGGGGCCAAGAGACCCAGTACTTC. Protein: CASSSTWGGQETQYF.

CDR3 sequence: CASSRTGDNEQFF. The CDR3 DNA reads as TGTGCCAGCAGCCGGACAGGGGACAATGAGCAGTTCTTC. The genes are TRBV7-2 and TRBJ2-1, with 9 bases that match TRBD1. V trimming: 5 bases; J trimming: 5 bases; junction bases outside the gene matches: 1. This CDR3 is 13 amino acids long. Germline CDR1 reads SGHTA; CDR2 reads FQGNSA.

This rearrangement joins TRBV9 to TRBJ1-1; D call uncertain. V was clipped by 0 bases and J by 1 base, with 7 bases between them. CDR1 and CDR2 from the germline V gene are SGDLS and YYNGEE. The CDR3 sequence is 14 residues long. The CDR3 DNA reads as TGTGCCAGCAGCGTAGCACAGAAGAACACTGAAGCTTTCTTT. Translation: CASSVAQKNTEAFF.

CDR3 sequence reads: CASSLEGTVYGYTF. The CDR3 DNA sequence: TGTGCCAGCAGCTTGGAGGGGACAGTCTATGGCTACACCTTC. The gene calls are TRBV5-6 and TRBJ1-2, with 7 bases lining up with TRBD1. V dropped 0 bases and J dropped 4; count of bases not matched to a gene: 3. Per germline, CDR1 SGHDT and CDR2 YYEEEE. The CDR3 runs 14 residues.

V gene TRBV9 combines with J gene TRBJ2-2; 7 nucleotides match TRBD2. J gave up 4 bases and V 3 bases, and 15 bases lay outside the gene matches. Germline V gene sequence: CDR1 SGDLS, CDR2 YYNGEE. The CDR3 covers 18 residues. This CDR3 is CASSARLAPRLGTGELFF. CDR3 in DNA: TGTGCCAGCAGCGCTAGACTAGCCCCCCGATTGGGCACCGGGGAGCTGTTTTTT. Looking up the rest from reference TRBV9 and TRBJ2-2 gives the full variable domain: DSGVTQTPKHLITATGQRVTLRCSPRSGDLSVYWYQQSLDQGLQFLIQYYNGEERAKGNILERFSAQQFPDLHSELNLSSLELGDSALYFCASSARLAPRLGTGELFFGEGSRLTVL.

V is TRBV9 and J is TRBJ2-6; maybe TRBD1 (5 bases). The V gene's germline CDR1 is SGDLS and CDR2 YYNGEE. Deletions cut 3 bases from V and 1 base from J, with 8 bases between. The length of the CDR3 is 15 residues. The CDR3 is CASSARGSGANVLTF. CDR3 DNA sequence: TGTGCCAGCAGCGCAAGGGGTTCTGGGGCCAACGTCCTGACTTTC.

V usage is TRBV5-5 and J usage is TRBJ1-4, with D unresolved. Germline V gives CDR1 SGHKS, CDR2 YYEKEE (reference sequence). V lost 5 bases to trimming and J lost 0 bases, with 11 bases between them. This CDR3 region has 15 residues. CDR3 sequence (DNA): TGTGCCAGCAGTGTTGGAGGGTCAACTAATGAAAAACTGTTTTTT. It is translated as CASSVGGSTNEKLFF.

The chain employs TRBV28 and TRBJ2-7; tentatively, D is TRBD2 (6 bases). The CDR3 covers 15 residues. Germline CDR1 and CDR2: MDHEN and SYDVKM. Trimming shortened V by 6 bases and J by 2 bases, and 17 bases separated the two germline ends. CDR3 amino acids: CASRNPEGLTYEQYF. CDR3 in DNA: TGTGCCAGCAGAAACCCGGAGGGACTGACCTACGAGCAGTACTTC.

The genes are TRBV5-1 and TRBJ2-1, with D possibly being TRBD1 (6 bases). The CDR3 spans 15 residues. Between the trimmed V and J ends, which lost 4 bases and 5 bases, there was a span of 16 bases. The germline gives CDR1 SGHRS, CDR2 YFSETQ. CDR3 protein: CASSQFGQGNNEQFF. The CDR3 coding sequence is TGCGCCAGCAGCCAATTTGGGCAGGGGAACAATGAGCAGTTCTTC.

This clone came up a few times. The V call is TRBV29-1, the J call TRBJ1-1; tentative D call: TRBD1 (5 bases). Germline V lookup: CDR1 SQVTM, CDR2 ANQGSEA. The germline V and J ends were trimmed by 2 bases and 4 bases, with 11 bases remaining between them. This CDR3 comprises 13 residues. This chain's CDR3 is CSVEKAGGTEAFF. The CDR3 nucleotides are TGCAGCGTTGAAAAGGCCGGGGGCACTGAAGCTTTCTTT.

This chain joins TRBV28 and TRBJ1-4; D gene unclear. This CDR3 has 17 amino acids. The V gene lost 3 bases and the J gene lost 0 bases, with 14 bases spanning the gap. Germline V gene sequence: CDR1 MDHEN, CDR2 SYDVKM. This CDR3 reads CASSFSIRPATNEKLFF. CDR3 coding DNA: TGTGCCAGCAGTTTCAGTATACGCCCTGCAACTAATGAAAAACTGTTTTTT.

The chain carries TRBV30 and TRBJ1-5; D ambiguous. CDR1 and CDR2 (germline): GTSNPN, SVGIG (reference sequence). CDR3 length equals 13 residues. The V end lost 2 bases, the J end lost 4 bases, and 9 bases lay between the germline ends. CDR3 sequence reads: CAWSLPRNQPQHF. The CDR3 coding sequence is TGTGCCTGGAGTCTCCCCAGAAATCAGCCCCAGCATTTT. The full variable domain, in which reference TRBV30 and TRBJ1-5 provide the parts outside the CDR3, is SQTIHQWPATLVQPVGSPLSLECTVEGTSNPNLYWYRQAAGRGLQLLFYSVGIGQISSEVPQNLSASRPQDRQFILSSKKLLLSDSGFYLCAWSLPRNQPQHFGDGTRLSIL.

This clone was detected only once. The genes are TRBV4-1 and TRBJ2-3, with D tentatively TRBD2 (5 bases). This CDR3 spans 15 amino acids. CDR1 and CDR2 from the germline V gene are MGHRA and YSYEKL. With 0 bases removed from V and 3 bases from J, the gap between germline ends came to 10 bases. The CDR3 coding sequence is TGCGCCAGCAGCCAAGAGTATCGGGGAACAGATACGCAGTATTTT. It encodes CASSQEYRGTDTQYF.

This sequence joins TRBV6-1 and TRBJ2-2; D is perhaps TRBD1 (5 bases). The V gene's germline CDR1 is MNHNS and CDR2 SASEGT. CDR3 length: 14 residues. V lost 7 bases, J lost 2 bases, and 11 bases lay in between. CDR3 DNA: TGTGCCAGCATTCAGGGCACAAACACCGGGGAGCTGTTTTTT. Translation gives CASIQGTNTGELFF.

The chain recombines TRBV10-3 with TRBJ2-5; possible D gene TRBD2, 6 bases. Trimming stripped 6 bases from V and 1 base from J, with 15 bases between. The CDR3 runs to 15 residues. Per germline, CDR1 ENHRY and CDR2 SYGVKD. The CDR3 region is CAIRTTGLPQETQYF. The CDR3 DNA is TGTGCCATCAGGACGACGGGACTTCCCCAAGAGACCCAGTACTTC.

V is TRBV15 and J is TRBJ1-1; D call uncertain. V lost 0 bases, J lost 2 bases, and 7 bases lay in between. The germline gives CDR1 LNHNV, CDR2 YYDKDF (reference sequence). This CDR3 region has 14 residues. The CDR3 bases are TGTGCCACCAGCAGAGAAGCGGGAAACACTGAAGCTTTCTTT. Its translation is CATSREAGNTEAFF.

The V gene is TRBV6-1, the J gene TRBJ1-5, with D maybe TRBD1 (6 bases). The length of the CDR3 is 15 residues. V was pared by 4 bases and J by 6 bases, with 16 bases between. CDR1 is MNHNS, CDR2 SASEGT, per germline. The CDR3 region is CASSGQGPGGQPQHF. CDR3 bases: TGTGCCAGCAGTGGCCAGGGGCCCGGCGGTCAGCCCCAGCATTTT.